Shown below are 24 T cell receptor beta chains from a single sample sequenced in a study of response to subunit inactivated influenza vaccine. TCRdb reprocessed the RT-PCR reads via MiXCR and lists one record per CDR3 protein. The repertoire has 610,000 or so distinct CDR3 sequences, around 15% of them found once; the top ten carry approximately 10%. The sample was PBMCs from blood, taken 11 to 12 days after vaccination. These TCRs come from a man in his fifties or sixties who received an inactivated influenza vaccine.

The CDR3: CASSLVTIYEQYF. DNA of the CDR3: TGTGCCAGCAGCTTAGTGACGATATACGAGCAGTACTTC. This chain links TRBV7-8 with TRBJ2-7; D gene unclear. The V and J ends lost 1 base and 4 bases respectively, with 8 bases between them. This CDR3 is built from 13 residues. CDR1 and CDR2 (germline): SGHVS, FQNEAQ.

The chain recombines TRBV24-1 with TRBJ2-3, with 7 bases matching TRBD1. The length of the CDR3 is 15 residues. With 4 bases clipped from V and 1 base from J, the junction kept 4 bases outside the gene matches. Germline CDR1 reads KGHDR; CDR2 reads SFDVKD. The CDR3: CATSDRTGGTDTQYF. The CDR3, as DNA: TGTGCCACCAGTGACCGTACAGGGGGCACAGATACGCAGTATTTT.

This clonotype was detected a few times. V gene TRBV19 combines with J gene TRBJ2-7; D is undetermined. The CDR3 covers 14 residues. The V gene lost 1 base and the J gene lost 2 bases, with 9 bases spanning the gap. Per the germline V gene, CDR1 is LNHDA and CDR2 is SQIVND (reference sequence). CDR3 coding DNA: TGTGCCAGTAGTATAGGGGGTATTCCCTACGAGCAGTACTTC. Translation: CASSIGGIPYEQYF.

This clonotype was counted many times. The genes are TRBV6-5 and TRBJ2-5; D ambiguous. Gene TRBJ2-3 matches the end of the DNA better, so the J call may be wrong. CDR3 length: 11 residues. CDR1 MNHEY and CDR2 SVGAGI come from the germline V gene. The CDR3 DNA follows: TGTGCCAGCAGTTATAGTGGTACGCAGTATTTT. As protein: CASSYSGTQYF.

The chain has TRBV15 and TRBJ2-7, with TRBD1 as a possible D gene (5 bases). Germline values: CDR1 LNHNV, CDR2 YYDKDF (reference sequence). This CDR3 has 15 amino acids. Trimming removed 3 bases from V and 2 bases from J, with 14 bases in between. CDR3 nucleotides: TGTGCCACCAGCAGCCCAGGGTTAATGGCCTACGAGCAGTACTTC. Amino acid sequence: CATSSPGLMAYEQYF.

The CDR3 spells CASSSRPGTGIDEQFF. CDR3 coding DNA: TGTGCCAGCAGTTCGAGACCCGGGACAGGGATCGATGAGCAGTTCTTC. The gene calls are TRBV7-2 and TRBJ2-1, with TRBD1 matching over 9 bases. Germline CDR1 is SGHTA and CDR2 is FQGNSA. V trimming: 6 bases; J trimming: 8 bases; junction bases outside the gene matches: 14. This CDR3 has 16 residues. The full variable domain, with the rest looked up from reference TRBV7-2 and TRBJ2-1, is GAGVSQSPSNKVTEKGKDVELRCDPISGHTALYWYRQSLGQGLEFLIYFQGNSAPDKSGLPSDRFSAERTGGSVSTLTIQRTQQEDSAVYLCASSSRPGTGIDEQFFGPGTRLTVL.

This clonotype occurred a few times. This chain joins TRBV2 and TRBJ2-5, with a tentative D call TRBD1 (5 bases). Looked up from germline, CDR1 is SNHLY and CDR2 is FYNNEI. The V gene lost 4 bases and the J gene lost 5 bases, with 8 bases spanning the gap. The CDR3 has 12 residues. The CDR3 bases are TGTGCCAGCAGTGGGACAAGGGAGACCCAGTACTTC. Protein: CASSGTRETQYF. The variable domain in full, with the rest retrieved from reference TRBV2 and TRBJ2-5, is EPEVTQTPSHQVTQMGQEVILRCVPISNHLYFYWYRQILGQKVEFLVSFYNNEISEKSEIFDDQFSVERPDGSNFTLKIRSTKLEDSAMYFCASSGTRETQYFGPGTRLLVL.

There are a few counts of this clonotype. The CDR3 DNA follows: TGTGCCAGCTCGGAGCGGGGGGACGATACGCAGTATTTT. This sequence encodes CASSERGDDTQYF. This chain connects TRBV12-3 or TRBV12-4 to TRBJ2-3; 9 bases line up with TRBD2. The CDR3 spans 13 residues. V lost 8 bases and J lost 6; bases outside the gene matches: 6.

This clonotype showed up just a few times. The chain combines TRBV28 with TRBJ2-7; D remains ambiguous. V was cut by 1 base and J by 3 bases, with 7 bases left in between. The CDR3 sequence is 13 residues long. Germline V gene sequence: CDR1 MDHEN, CDR2 SYDVKM. The CDR3: CASSLLGIYEQYF. CDR3 in DNA: TGTGCCAGCAGTTTATTGGGAATCTACGAGCAGTACTTC. Looking up the rest from reference TRBV28 and TRBJ2-7 gives the full variable domain: DVKVTQSSRYLVKRTGEKVFLECVQDMDHENMFWYRQDPGLGLRLIYFSYDVKMKEKGDIPEGYSVSREKKERFSLILESASTNQTSMYLCASSLLGIYEQYFGPGTRLTVT.

V gene TRBV6-2 or TRBV6-3 combines with J gene TRBJ2-5; 11 bases align to TRBD2. Unmatched junction bases numbered 9, after V lost 6 bases and J lost 3 bases. Germline CDR1 reads MNHEY; CDR2 reads SVGEGT. There are 16 residues in the CDR3. The CDR3 DNA reads as TGTGCCAGCAGGACGGGGGCACTAGCGGGGGAAGAGACCCAGTACTTC. As protein: CASRTGALAGEETQYF.

The chain carries TRBV12-3 or TRBV12-4 and TRBJ2-1; D may correspond to TRBD1 or TRBD2 (5 bases each). The germline V and J ends were trimmed by 7 bases and 6 bases, with 16 bases remaining between them. This CDR3 is 14 amino acids long. Written as DNA, the CDR3 is TGTGCCAGCATAGAGTGGGGGAGTGGCAATGAGCAGTTCTTC. Translated, it gives CASIEWGSGNEQFF.

The rearrangement links TRBV23-1 to TRBJ2-3; D may correspond to TRBD1 or TRBD2 (5 bases each). TRBV23-1 is placed among ORFs of uncertain function. The CDR3 is made up of 16 amino acids. V was cut by 0 bases and J by 0 bases, with 10 bases left in between. The CDR3 DNA sequence: TGCGCCAGCAGTCAATCTAATGGGGGTAGCACAGATACGCAGTATTTT. It translates to CASSQSNGGSTDTQYF.

This chain connects TRBV5-1 to TRBJ1-1, with TRBD1 identical over 7 bases. This CDR3 has 15 amino acids. V lost 4 bases and J lost 2; bases outside the gene matches: 8. Germline CDR1 is SGHRS and CDR2 is YFSETQ. This CDR3 is CASSIGGTANTEAFF. CDR3 DNA: TGCGCCAGCAGCATAGGGGGGACAGCCAACACTGAAGCTTTCTTT.

This clonotype came up a few times. V and J are TRBV7-9 and TRBJ2-1; D ambiguous. From germline, CDR1 is SEHNR and CDR2 FQNEAQ (reference sequence). V shed 3 bases and J shed 1 base, with 4 bases lying between them. This CDR3 region has 13 residues. The CDR3 protein is CASSFWSYNEQFF. The CDR3, as DNA: TGTGCCAGCAGCTTCTGGTCCTACAATGAGCAGTTCTTC. The full variable domain, completed using reference TRBV7-9 and TRBJ2-1, is DTGVSQNPRHKITKRGQNVTFRCDPISEHNRLYWYRQTLGQGPEFLTYFQNEAQLEKSRLLSDRFSAERPKGSFSTLEIQRTEQGDSAMYLCASSFWSYNEQFFGPGTRLTVL.

The V and J genes are TRBV5-5 and TRBJ2-5; tentatively, D is TRBD2 (5 bases). With 1 base removed from V and 4 bases from J, the gap between germline ends came to 11 bases. The CDR3 is made up of 14 amino acids. Germline CDR1 SGHKS, CDR2 YYEKEE (reference sequence). CDR3 DNA: TGTGCCAGCAGCTTGATCGGGGTGCCAGAGACCCAGTACTTC. Its translation: CASSLIGVPETQYF. The full variable domain, rest sourced from reference TRBV5-5 and TRBJ2-5, is DAGVTQSPTHLIKTRGQQVTLRCSPISGHKSVSWYQQVLGQGPQFIFQYYEKEERGRGNFPDRFSARQFPNYSSELNVNALLLGDSALYLCASSLIGVPETQYFGPGTRLLVL.

This clonotype was detected a few times. This chain connects TRBV28 to TRBJ2-7; D not certain. This CDR3 region has 14 residues. The germline CDR1 and CDR2 sequences are MDHEN and SYDVKM. V lost 3 bases to trimming and J lost 3 bases, with 12 bases between them. The CDR3 sequence is CASSFSPSGYEQYF. The CDR3 DNA follows: TGTGCCAGCAGTTTTTCTCCGTCAGGCTACGAGCAGTACTTC.

This chain connects TRBV20-1 to TRBJ1-5, with D possibly being TRBD1 (5 bases). There are 13 residues in the CDR3. Trimming took 2 bases from V and 0 from J, leaving 5 bases between them. In germline, CDR1 is DFQATT, CDR2 SNEGSKA (reference sequence). The CDR3 loop reads CSARQGSNQPQHF. CDR3 DNA sequence: TGCAGTGCTAGACAGGGTAGCAATCAGCCCCAGCATTTT.

V and J are TRBV12-3 or TRBV12-4 and TRBJ1-2; 7 bases align to TRBD1. The CDR3 runs to 15 residues. J gave up 1 base and V 4 bases, and 6 bases lay outside the gene matches. Written as DNA, the CDR3 is TGTGCCAGCAGTTCGGGACAGCTATTTAACTATGGCTACACCTTC. Translated: CASSSGQLFNYGYTF.

The chain employs TRBV12-3 or TRBV12-4 and TRBJ2-1; a weak D match, TRBD2 (5 bases). The CDR3 is 13 amino acids. V lost 7 bases and J lost 4, with 11 bases in between. The CDR3 DNA reads TGTGCCAGCATCACCTCGGGGTACAATGAGCAGTTCTTC. It encodes CASITSGYNEQFF.

This clonotype was counted ten times or more. The genes are TRBV6-5 and TRBJ1-2; D is unresolved. V was trimmed by 4 bases and J by 5 bases, leaving 17 bases between them. Germline CDR1 reads MNHEY; CDR2 reads SVGAGI. The CDR3 runs to 15 residues. The CDR3 nucleotides read TGTGCCAGCAGTTCCTCACTCCGAAGTGGGTATGGCTACACCTTC. It encodes CASSSSLRSGYGYTF.

The chain employs TRBV7-8 and TRBJ1-5; the D is unclear. This CDR3 is 15 amino acids long. The germline V gene has CDR1 SGHVS and CDR2 FQNEAQ. The germline V and J ends were trimmed by 2 bases and 3 bases, with 11 bases remaining between them. CDR3 sequence reads: CASSLRPNPNQPQHF. DNA of the CDR3: TGTGCCAGCAGCTTAAGACCCAACCCCAATCAGCCCCAGCATTTT.

The chain carries TRBV18 and TRBJ1-1; no clear D. The CDR3 length is 12 residues. V was shortened by 6 bases and J by 10 bases, with 15 bases between the two germline ends. CDR1 and CDR2 (germline): KGHSH, LQKENI. The CDR3 DNA reads TGTGCCAGCTCTCTGACGGCAGGAGGAGCTTTCTTT. This encodes CASSLTAGGAFF.

The table lists this clonotype with a few counts. The V gene is TRBV30, the J gene TRBJ1-4; unclear D gene. CDR1 and CDR2 from the germline V gene are GTSNPN and SVGIG (reference sequence). Trimming stripped 2 bases from V and 7 bases from J, with 14 bases between. The CDR3 has 14 residues. The CDR3 DNA reads as TGTGCCTGGAGTTTTGGAACGGTGCGTGAAAAACTGTTTTTT. Its protein is CAWSFGTVREKLFF.

There are a few counts of this clonotype. The V gene is TRBV6-5, the J gene TRBJ2-7, with no clear D. CDR1 and CDR2 from the germline V gene are MNHEY and SVGAGI. The V and J ends lost 2 bases and 3 bases respectively, with 11 bases between them. The CDR3 length is 14 residues. CDR3 residues: CASSYALLFYEQYF. CDR3 nucleotides: TGTGCCAGCAGTTACGCCCTCCTTTTCTACGAGCAGTACTTC.